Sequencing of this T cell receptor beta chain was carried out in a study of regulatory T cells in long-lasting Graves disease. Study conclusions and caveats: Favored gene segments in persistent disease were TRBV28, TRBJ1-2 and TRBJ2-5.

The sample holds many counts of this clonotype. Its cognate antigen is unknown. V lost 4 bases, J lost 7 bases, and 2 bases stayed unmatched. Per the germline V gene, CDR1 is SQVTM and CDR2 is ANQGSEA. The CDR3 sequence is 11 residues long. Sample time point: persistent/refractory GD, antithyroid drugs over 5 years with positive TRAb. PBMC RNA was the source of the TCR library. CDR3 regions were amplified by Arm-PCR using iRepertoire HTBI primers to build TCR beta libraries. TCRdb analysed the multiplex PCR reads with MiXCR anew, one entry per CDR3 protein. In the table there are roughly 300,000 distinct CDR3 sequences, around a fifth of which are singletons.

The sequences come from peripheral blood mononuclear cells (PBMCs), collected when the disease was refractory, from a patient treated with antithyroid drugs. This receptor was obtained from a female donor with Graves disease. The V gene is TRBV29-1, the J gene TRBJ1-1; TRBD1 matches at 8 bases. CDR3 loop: CSVGGTGEAFF. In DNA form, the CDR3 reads TGCAGCGTTGGGGGGACAGGTGAAGCTTTCTTT.